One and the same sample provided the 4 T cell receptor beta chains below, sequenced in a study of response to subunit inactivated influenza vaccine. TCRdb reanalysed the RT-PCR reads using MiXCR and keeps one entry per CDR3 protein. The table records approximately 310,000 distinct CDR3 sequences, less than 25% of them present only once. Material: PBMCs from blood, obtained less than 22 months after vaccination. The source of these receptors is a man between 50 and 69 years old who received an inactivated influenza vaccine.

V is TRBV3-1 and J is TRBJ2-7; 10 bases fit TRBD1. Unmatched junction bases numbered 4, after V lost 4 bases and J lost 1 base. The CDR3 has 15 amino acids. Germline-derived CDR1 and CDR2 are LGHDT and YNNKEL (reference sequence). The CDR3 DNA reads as TGTGCCAGCAGCCGCGGGACAGGGGTGTCCTACGAGCAGTACTTC. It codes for CASSRGTGVSYEQYF.

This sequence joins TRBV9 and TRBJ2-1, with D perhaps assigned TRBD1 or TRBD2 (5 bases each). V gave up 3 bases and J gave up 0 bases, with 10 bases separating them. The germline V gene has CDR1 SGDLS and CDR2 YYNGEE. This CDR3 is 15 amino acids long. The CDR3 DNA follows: TGTGCCAGCAGCGCGGACACTAGCTCCTACAATGAGCAGTTCTTC. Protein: CASSADTSSYNEQFF.

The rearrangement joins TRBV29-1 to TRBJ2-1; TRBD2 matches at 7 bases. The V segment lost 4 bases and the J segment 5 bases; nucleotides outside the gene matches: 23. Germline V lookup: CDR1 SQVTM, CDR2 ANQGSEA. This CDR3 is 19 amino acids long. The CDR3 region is CSVGGIGGVTPLYHNEQFF. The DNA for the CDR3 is TGCAGCGTTGGTGGGATTGGGGGGGTCACACCATTGTACCACAATGAGCAGTTCTTC.

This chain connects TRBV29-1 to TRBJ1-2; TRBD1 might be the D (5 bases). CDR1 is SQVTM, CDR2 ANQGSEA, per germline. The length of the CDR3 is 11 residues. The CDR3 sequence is CTTRGGNGYTF. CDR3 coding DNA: TGCACGACCCGGGGGGGTAACGGCTACACCTTC.